Described below is a single T cell receptor beta chain sequence and its context. Its antigen is undetermined. One end of the junction varies from germline; a read error may be responsible. The authors took blood RNA from unsorted whole blood and also extracted germline DNA. The patients carried chronic HBV infection and had received no treatment. The data derive from a study of tumor-infiltrating lymphocytes in primary liver carcinoma. About the research overall: The study obtained roughly 3.65 to 7.13 million productive TCRbeta reads per sample, similar across tissue types. Study-wide results and caveats: Compared with blood, tumor repertoires held significantly more in their top 250 clones. The study used bulk unsorted samples and so did not compare CD4+ and CD8+ repertoires.

The CDR3 runs 18 residues. Per the germline V gene, CDR1 is SGHAT and CDR2 is FQNNGV. TCR beta cDNA came from around 0.5 ug total RNA, primed with a constant-region primer. Three-round nested multiplex PCR performed with slightly modified ARM-PCR produced the TCR beta libraries. The first two PCR rounds used TRBV1-TRBV30 primers with a Cbeta primer, approximately 10 cycles each. TCRdb reprocessed the multiplex PCR reads via MiXCR and lists one record per CDR3 protein. The data contain some 180,000 distinct CDR3 sequences, 50% to 75% of them seen just once; the ten biggest clones take up less than 75%.

The specimen was peripheral blood. This chain joins TRBV11-2 and TRBJ1-1; 12 nucleotides line up with TRBD1. The sequence came from a man aged 35-49 years with primary liver carcinoma and hepatitis B virus infection. In nucleotides, the CDR3 is TGTGCCAGCAGCTTAGATGGGGACAGGGGGCACCGGTACACCGAAGCTTTCTTT. Translated: CASSLDGDRGHRYTEAFF. Full variable domain (rest looked up from reference TRBV11-2 and TRBJ1-1): EAGVAQSPRYKIIEKRQSVAFWCNPISGHATLYWYQQILGQGPKLLIQFQNNGVVDDSQLPKDRFSAERLKGVDSTLKIQPAKLEDSAVYLCASSLDGDRGHRYTEAFFGQGTRLTVV.